This TCR beta chain appears in the sequencing data of a study of blood T cell repertoires in COVID-19. Study in general: From T cells, B-cell-depleted T cells, or PBMCs came the material, which was cDNA or gDNA.

The table came from immunoSEQ multiplex PCR; TCRdb's copy has only in-frame clones and leaves some out. The data show fewer than 250,000 clones, approximately 85% seen once. This clone was recorded only once. This study enrolled people aged 18 to 89 from roughly 24 US geographic areas. Germline CDR1 reads SGHTA; CDR2 reads FQGNSA. The CDR3 is 14 residues long. The V gene lost 5 bases and the J gene lost 4 bases, with 14 bases spanning the gap. This TCR was recovered from a woman in her forties or fifties with acute COVID-19. V gene TRBV7-2 combines with J gene TRBJ1-2; D remains unclear. The sample consisted of PBMCs or T cells enriched from blood (not recorded which). CDR3 amino acids: CASSPRTQAYGYTF. The DNA for the CDR3 is TGTGCCAGCAGCCCGAGGACTCAAGCCTATGGCTACACCTTC.